Below, one T cell receptor beta chain is given with its context. Its antigen is currently not known. Qualities for individual bases were not recorded, and no much larger clone is one base off. Trimming removed 2 bases from V and 3 bases from J, leaving 7 bases between the germline ends. From the germline V gene, CDR1 is MNHEY and CDR2 is SVGAGI. Measured from the cysteine to the phenylalanine, the CDR3 is 13 residues long. Only the CDR3 part of the read is kept: 39 bases, read in frame from the first base. Donors formed part of the validation cohort, which comprised fewer than 150 subjects and was distinct from the first cohort of 690 or so subjects. The data originate from a study of cytomegalovirus exposure and HLA in healthy donors (dated 2017 in TCRdb). Notes on the research overall: A later analysis indicated that the roughly 120 validation repertoires were generated on the platform also employed for the roughly 650 repertoires of the first cohort. High-throughput TCR immunosequencing, statistical association of individual TCRs with disease status, and machine learning were combined to predict cytomegalovirus infection status. The study aimed to test whether signatures of past pathogen exposure could be identified by cataloging public T cell receptors. A separate validation cohort of more than 100 different subjects was used in addition to the roughly 700-subject first cohort. General conclusions and limits of the study: While some public TCRs were present in many individuals, most TCR sequences turned up only very rarely across donors. The validation cohort had no HLA typing available for a later analysis, so co-occurrence within that cohort was assessed over all 120 or so repertoires. In vitro tests confirmed that a few of the cytomegalovirus-associated TCR beta chains recognize cytomegalovirus antigens. In both the original and validation cohorts, the classifier was reported to diagnose cytomegalovirus status with high specificity and sensitivity. A total of about 150 TCR beta chains were listed by the study as associated with cytomegalovirus. A later analysis found that TCRs clustered in the first cohort also tended to co-occur in the 120 validation repertoires, with 94% of cluster scores above 0. The authors suggested that the approach could potentially be extended to other disease states and immunological phenotypes.

The protocol used for the library was the immunoSEQ multiplex PCR assay. Processing in the source paper ran as follows. A statistical classification framework was built to diagnose cytomegalovirus status from the catalog of TCR beta chain sequences. TCRdb's version of the immuneACCESS table is confined to in-frame rearrangements and falls short of the full clone set. An unresolved V gene accounts for under half of the shortfall where checked; the remainder is of unknown origin. V and J calls and clone size are given by that table; D and trimming were obtained from the DNA. Here the sample has 60,000 to 70,000 clones; around 89% occur a single time. Jointly, the top ten make up roughly 1.8% of the sample.

The receptor chain draws on TRBV6-5 and TRBJ2-5; the D gene is unclear. The receptor was derived from a woman aged 18 to 35 in good health and CMV-seronegative. Material for sequencing was PBMCs. This receptor has the CDR3 CASSYGPEETQYF. The DNA sequence reads TGTGCCAGCAGTTACGGGCCAGAAGAGACCCAGTACTTC.